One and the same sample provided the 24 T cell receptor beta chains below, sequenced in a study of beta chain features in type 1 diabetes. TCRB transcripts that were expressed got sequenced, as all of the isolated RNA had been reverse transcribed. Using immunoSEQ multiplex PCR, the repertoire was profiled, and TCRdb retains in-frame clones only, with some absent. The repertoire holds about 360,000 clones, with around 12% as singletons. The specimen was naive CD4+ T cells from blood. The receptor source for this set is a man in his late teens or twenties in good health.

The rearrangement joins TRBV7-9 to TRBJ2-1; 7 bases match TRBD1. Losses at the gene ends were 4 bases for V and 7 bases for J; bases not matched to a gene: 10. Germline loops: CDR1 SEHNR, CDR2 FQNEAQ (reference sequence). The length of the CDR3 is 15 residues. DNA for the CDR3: TGTGCCAGCAGCTCTTACGACAGGGATCGGAATGAGCAGTTCTTC. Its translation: CASSSYDRDRNEQFF.

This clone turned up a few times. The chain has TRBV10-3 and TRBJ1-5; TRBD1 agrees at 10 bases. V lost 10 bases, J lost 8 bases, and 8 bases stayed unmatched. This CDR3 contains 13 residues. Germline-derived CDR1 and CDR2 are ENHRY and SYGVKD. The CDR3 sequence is CATGGQGGEPQHF. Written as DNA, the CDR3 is TGTGCCACTGGTGGACAGGGGGGAGAGCCCCAGCATTTT.

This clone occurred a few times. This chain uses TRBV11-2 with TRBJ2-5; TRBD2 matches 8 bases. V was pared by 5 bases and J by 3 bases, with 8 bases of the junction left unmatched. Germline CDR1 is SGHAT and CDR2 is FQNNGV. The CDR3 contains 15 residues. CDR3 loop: CASSPNGGEKETQYF. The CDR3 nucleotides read TGTGCCAGCAGCCCCAACGGGGGGGAGAAAGAGACCCAGTACTTC.

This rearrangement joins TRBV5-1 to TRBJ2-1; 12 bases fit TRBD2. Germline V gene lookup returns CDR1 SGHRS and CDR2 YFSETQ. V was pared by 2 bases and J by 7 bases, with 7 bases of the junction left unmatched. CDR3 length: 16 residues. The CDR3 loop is CASSFPTSGGSNEQFF. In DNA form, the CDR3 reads TGCGCCAGCAGCTTTCCGACTAGCGGGGGATCTAATGAGCAGTTCTTC.

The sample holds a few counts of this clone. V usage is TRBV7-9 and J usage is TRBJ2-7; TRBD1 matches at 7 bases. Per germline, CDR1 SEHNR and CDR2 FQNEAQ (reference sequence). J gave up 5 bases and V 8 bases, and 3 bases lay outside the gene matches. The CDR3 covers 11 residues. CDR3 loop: CASVDRDEQYF. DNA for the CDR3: TGTGCCAGCGTAGACAGGGACGAGCAGTACTTC.

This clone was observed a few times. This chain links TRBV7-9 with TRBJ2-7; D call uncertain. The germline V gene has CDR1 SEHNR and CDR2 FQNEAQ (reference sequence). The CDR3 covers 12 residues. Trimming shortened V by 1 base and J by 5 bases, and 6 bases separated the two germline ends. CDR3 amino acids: CASSLDQDEQYF. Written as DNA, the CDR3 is TGTGCCAGCAGCTTAGACCAGGACGAGCAGTACTTC.

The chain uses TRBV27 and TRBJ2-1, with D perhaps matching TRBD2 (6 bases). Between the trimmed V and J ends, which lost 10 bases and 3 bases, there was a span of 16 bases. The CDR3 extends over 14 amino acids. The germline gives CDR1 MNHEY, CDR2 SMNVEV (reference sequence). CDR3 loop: CATMGWRGYNEQFF. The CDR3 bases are TGTGCCACCATGGGGTGGAGGGGCTACAATGAGCAGTTCTTC.

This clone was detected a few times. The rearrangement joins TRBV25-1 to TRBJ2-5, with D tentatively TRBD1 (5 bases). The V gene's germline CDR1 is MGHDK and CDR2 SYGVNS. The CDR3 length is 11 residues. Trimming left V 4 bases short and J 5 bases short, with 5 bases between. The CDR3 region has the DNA TGTGCCAGCAGTGCAGGGGAGACCCAGTACTTC. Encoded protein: CASSAGETQYF. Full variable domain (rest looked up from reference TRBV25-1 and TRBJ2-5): EADIYQTPRYLVIGTGKKITLECSQTMGHDKMYWYQQDPGMELHLIHYSYGVNSTEKGDLSSESTVSRIRTEHFPLTLESARPSHTSQYLCASSAGETQYFGPGTRLLVL.

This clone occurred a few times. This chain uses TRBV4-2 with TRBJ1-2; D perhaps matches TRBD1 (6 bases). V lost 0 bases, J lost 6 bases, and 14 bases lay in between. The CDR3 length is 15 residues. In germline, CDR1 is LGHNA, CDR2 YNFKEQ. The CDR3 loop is CASSQDLMGANGYTF. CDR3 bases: TGTGCCAGCAGCCAAGATTTGATGGGGGCGAATGGCTACACCTTC.

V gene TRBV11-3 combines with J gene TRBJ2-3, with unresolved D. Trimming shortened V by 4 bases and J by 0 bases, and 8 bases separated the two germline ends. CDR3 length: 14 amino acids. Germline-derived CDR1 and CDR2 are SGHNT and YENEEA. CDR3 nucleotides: TGTGCCAGCAGCTACGGTCGGAGCACAGATACGCAGTATTTT. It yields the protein CASSYGRSTDTQYF.

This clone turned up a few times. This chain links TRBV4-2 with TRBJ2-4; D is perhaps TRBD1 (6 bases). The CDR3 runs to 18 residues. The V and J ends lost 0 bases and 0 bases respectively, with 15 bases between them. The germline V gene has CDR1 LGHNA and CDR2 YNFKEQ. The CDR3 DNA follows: TGTGCCAGCAGCCAAGACCGACGACAGGTACTAGCCAAAAACATTCAGTACTTC. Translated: CASSQDRRQVLAKNIQYF.

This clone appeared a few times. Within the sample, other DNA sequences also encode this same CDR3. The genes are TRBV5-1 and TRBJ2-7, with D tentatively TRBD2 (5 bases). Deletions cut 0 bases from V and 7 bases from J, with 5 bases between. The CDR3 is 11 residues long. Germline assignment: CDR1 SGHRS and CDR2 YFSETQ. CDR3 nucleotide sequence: TGCGCCAGCAGCTTGGCGGGAGAGCAGTACTTC. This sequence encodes CASSLAGEQYF.

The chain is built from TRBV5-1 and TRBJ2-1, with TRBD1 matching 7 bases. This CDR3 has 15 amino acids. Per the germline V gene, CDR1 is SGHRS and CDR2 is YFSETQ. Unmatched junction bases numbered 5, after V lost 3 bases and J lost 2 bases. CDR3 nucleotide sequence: TGCGCCAGCAGCTGGGGACAGATTACCTACAATGAGCAGTTCTTC. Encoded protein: CASSWGQITYNEQFF. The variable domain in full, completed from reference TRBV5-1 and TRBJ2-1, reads KAGVTQTPRYLIKTRGQQVTLSCSPISGHRSVSWYQQTPGQGLQFLFEYFSETQRNKGNFPGRFSGRQFSNSRSEMNVSTLELGDSALYLCASSWGQITYNEQFFGPGTRLTVL.

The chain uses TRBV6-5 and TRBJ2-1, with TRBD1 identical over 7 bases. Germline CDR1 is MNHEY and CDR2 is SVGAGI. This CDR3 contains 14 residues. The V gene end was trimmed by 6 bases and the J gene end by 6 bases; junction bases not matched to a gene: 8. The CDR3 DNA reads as TGTGCCAGCAGCCGGGACAGAAGATCCAATGAGCAGTTCTTC. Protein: CASSRDRRSNEQFF.

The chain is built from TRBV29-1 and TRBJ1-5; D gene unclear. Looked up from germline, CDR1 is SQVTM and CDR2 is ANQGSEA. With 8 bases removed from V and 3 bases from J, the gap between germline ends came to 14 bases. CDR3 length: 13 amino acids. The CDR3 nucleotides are TGCAGCATTGGGGAGGGCATCAATCAGCCCCAGCATTTT. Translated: CSIGEGINQPQHF.

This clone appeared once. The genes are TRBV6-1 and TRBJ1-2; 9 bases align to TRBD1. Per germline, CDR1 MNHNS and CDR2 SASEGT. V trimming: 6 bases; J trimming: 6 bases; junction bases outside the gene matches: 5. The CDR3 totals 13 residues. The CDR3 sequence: CASSPRDRDGYTF. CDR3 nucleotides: TGTGCCAGCAGCCCAAGGGACAGGGATGGCTACACCTTC.

CDR3 sequence: CASSLSMNTEAFF. In DNA, the CDR3 is TGTGCCAGCAGCTTGAGCATGAACACTGAAGCTTTCTTT. The V and J genes are TRBV9 and TRBJ1-1; D gene unclear. Trimming cost V 4 bases and J 0 bases, with 7 bases left between them. The V gene's germline CDR1 is SGDLS and CDR2 YYNGEE. CDR3 length equals 13 residues.

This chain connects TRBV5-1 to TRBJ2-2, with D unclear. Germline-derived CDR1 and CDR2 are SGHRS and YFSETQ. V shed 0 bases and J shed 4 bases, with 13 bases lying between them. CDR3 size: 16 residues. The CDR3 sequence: CASSLEVEPGTGELFF. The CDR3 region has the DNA TGCGCCAGCAGCTTGGAAGTGGAACCGGGCACCGGGGAGCTGTTTTTT.

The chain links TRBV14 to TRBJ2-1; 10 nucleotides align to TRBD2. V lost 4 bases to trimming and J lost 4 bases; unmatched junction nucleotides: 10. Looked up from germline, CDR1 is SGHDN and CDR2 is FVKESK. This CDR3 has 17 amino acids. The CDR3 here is CASSPISGTSVYNEQFF. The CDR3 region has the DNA TGTGCCAGCAGCCCCATATCAGGGACTAGCGTTTACAATGAGCAGTTCTTC.

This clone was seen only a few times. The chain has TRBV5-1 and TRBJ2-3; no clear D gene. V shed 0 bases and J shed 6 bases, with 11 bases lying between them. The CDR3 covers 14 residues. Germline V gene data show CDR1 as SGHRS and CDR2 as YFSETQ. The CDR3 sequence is CASSLGSLSDTQYF. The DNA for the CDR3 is TGCGCCAGCAGCTTGGGTAGTTTGTCGGATACGCAGTATTTT.

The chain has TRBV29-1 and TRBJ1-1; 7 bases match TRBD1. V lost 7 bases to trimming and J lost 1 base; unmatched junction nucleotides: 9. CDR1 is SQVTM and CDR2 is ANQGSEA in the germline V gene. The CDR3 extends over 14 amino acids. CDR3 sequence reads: CSGKQGLKNTEAFF. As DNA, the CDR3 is TGCAGCGGGAAACAGGGGCTTAAGAACACTGAAGCTTTCTTT.

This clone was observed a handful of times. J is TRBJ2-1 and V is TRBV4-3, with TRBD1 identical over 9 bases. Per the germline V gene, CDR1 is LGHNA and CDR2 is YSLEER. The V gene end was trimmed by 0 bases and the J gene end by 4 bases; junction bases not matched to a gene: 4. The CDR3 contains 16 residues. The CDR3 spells CASSQDGGQGYNEQFF. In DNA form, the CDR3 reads TGCGCCAGCAGCCAAGATGGGGGACAGGGTTACAATGAGCAGTTCTTC.

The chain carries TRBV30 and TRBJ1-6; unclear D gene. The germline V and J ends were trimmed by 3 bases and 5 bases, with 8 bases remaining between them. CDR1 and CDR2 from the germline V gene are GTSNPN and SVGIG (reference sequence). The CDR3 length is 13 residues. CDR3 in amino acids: CAWRTSDNSPLHF. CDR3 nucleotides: TGTGCCTGGAGGACATCCGATAATTCACCCCTCCACTTT.

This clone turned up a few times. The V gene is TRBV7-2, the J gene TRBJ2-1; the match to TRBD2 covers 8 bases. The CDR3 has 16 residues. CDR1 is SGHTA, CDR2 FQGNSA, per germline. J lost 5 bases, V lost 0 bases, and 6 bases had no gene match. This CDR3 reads CASSLAGTSGHNEQFF. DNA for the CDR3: TGTGCCAGCAGCTTAGCCGGGACTAGTGGCCACAATGAGCAGTTCTTC.